This entry is about one T cell receptor beta chain. This specimen belongs to a study of shared clonotypes between healthy human individuals. V lost 2 bases to trimming and J lost 5 bases, with 17 bases between them. This CDR3 comprises 16 residues. The germline gives CDR1 SGDLS, CDR2 YYNGEE. Execution of the assay was at deep level. Produced via immunoSEQ multiplex PCR; TCRdb's table is partial and in-frame only. The sample has about 1 million clones; approximately 72% are singletons. V usage is TRBV9 and J usage is TRBJ2-1; perhaps TRBD2 as D (6 bases). Specimen: memory CD4+ T cells sorted from blood. Subset specified: CD45RA-negative fraction. This TCR was recovered from a man younger than 35 in good health. DNA for the CDR3: TGTGCCAGCAGCGTGCAACTAGCTGGAGCCGACAATGAGCAGTTCTTC. It yields the protein CASSVQLAGADNEQFF.